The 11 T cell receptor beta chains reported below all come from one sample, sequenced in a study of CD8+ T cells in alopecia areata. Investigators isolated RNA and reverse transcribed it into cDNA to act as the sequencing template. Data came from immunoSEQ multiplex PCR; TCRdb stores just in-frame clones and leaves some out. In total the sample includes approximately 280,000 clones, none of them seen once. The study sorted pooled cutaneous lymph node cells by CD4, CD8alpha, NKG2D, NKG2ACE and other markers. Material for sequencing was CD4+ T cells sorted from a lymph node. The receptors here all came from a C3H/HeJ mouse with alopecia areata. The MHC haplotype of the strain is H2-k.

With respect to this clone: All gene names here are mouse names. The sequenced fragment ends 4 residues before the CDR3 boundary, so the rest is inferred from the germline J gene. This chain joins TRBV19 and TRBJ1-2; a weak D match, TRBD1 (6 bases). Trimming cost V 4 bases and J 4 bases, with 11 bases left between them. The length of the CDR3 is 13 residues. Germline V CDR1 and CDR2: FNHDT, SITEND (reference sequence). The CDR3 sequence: CASSHRVGSDYTF. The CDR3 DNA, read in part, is TGTGCCAGCAGTCACAGGGTGGGCTCC.

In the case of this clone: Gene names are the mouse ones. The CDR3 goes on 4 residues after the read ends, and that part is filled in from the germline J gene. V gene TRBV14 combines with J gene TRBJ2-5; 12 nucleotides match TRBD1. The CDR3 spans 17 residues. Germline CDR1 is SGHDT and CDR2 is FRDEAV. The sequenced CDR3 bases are TGTGCCAGCAGTCTCATCCCCGGGACAGGGGGCGAGGAC. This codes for CASSLIPGTGGED. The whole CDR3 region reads CASSLIPGTGGEDTQYF. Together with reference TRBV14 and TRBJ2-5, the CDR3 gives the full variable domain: EAGVTQSPRYAVLQEGQAVSFWCDPISGHDTLYWYQQPRDQGPQLLVYFRDEAVIDNSQLPSDRFSAVRPKGTNSTLKIQSAKQGDTATYLCASSLIPGTGGEDTQYFGPGTRLLVL.

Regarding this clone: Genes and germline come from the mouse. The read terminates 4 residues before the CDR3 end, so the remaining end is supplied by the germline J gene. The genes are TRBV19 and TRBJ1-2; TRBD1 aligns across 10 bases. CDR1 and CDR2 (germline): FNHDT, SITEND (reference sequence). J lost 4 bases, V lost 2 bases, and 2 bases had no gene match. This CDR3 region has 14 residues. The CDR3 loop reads CASSMTGGVSDYTF. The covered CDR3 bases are TGTGCCAGCAGTATGACAGGGGGCGTCTCC.

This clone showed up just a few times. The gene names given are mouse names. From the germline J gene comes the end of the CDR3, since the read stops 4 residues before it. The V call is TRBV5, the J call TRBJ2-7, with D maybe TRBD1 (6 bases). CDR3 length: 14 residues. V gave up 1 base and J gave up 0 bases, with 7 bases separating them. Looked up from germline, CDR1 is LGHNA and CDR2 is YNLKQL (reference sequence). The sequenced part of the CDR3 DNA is TGTGCCAGCAGCCAAGGGGACATCTCCTAT. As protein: CASSQGDISY. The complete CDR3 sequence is CASSQGDISYEQYF.

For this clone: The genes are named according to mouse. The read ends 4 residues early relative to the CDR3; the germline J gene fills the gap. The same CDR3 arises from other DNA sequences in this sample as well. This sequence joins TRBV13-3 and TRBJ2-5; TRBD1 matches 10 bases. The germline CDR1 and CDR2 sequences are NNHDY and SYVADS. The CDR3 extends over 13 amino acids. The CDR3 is CASSWDRGDTQYF. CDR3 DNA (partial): TGTGCCAGCAGTTGGGACAGGGGAGAC.

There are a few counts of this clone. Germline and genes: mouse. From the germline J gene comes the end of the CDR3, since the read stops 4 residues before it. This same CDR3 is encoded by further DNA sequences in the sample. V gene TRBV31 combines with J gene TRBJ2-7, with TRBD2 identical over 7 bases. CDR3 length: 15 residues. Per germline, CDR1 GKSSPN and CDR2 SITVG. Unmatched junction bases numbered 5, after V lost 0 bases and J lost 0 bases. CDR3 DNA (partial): TGTGCCTGGAGTCTGGGGGGGAGGAGCTCCTAT. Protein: CAWSLGGRSSY. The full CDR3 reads CAWSLGGRSSYEQYF.

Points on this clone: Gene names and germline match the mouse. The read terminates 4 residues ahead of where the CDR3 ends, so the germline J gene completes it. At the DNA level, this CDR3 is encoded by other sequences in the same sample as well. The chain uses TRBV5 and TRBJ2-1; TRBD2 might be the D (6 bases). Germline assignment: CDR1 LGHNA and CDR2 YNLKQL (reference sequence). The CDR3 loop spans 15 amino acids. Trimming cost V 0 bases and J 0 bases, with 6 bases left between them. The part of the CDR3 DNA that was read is TGTGCCAGCAGCCAAGAACTGGGTAACTATGCT. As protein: CASSQELGNYA. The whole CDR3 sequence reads CASSQELGNYAEQFF.

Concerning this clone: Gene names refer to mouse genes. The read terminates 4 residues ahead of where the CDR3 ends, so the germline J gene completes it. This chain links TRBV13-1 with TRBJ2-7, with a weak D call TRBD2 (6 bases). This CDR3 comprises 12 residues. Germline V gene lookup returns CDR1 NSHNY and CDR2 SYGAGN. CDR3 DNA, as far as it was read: TGTGCCAGCAAATCTGGGGTTTAT. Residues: CASKSGVY. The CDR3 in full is CASKSGVYEQYF.

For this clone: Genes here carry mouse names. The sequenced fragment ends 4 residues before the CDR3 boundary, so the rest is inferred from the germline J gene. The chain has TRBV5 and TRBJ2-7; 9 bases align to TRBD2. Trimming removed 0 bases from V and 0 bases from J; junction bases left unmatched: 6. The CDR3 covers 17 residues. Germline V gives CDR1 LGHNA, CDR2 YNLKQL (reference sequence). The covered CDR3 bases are TGTGCCAGCAGCCAAGATTGGGTGGGGGGGCCCTCCTAT. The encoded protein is CASSQDWVGGPSY. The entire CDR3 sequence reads CASSQDWVGGPSYEQYF.

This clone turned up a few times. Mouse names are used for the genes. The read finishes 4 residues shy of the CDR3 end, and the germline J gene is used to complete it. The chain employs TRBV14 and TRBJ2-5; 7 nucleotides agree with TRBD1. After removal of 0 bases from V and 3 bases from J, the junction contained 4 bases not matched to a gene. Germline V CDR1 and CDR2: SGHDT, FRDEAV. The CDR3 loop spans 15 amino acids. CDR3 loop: CASSFYRDRQDTQYF. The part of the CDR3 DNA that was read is TGTGCCAGCAGTTTCTATAGGGACAGACAAGAC.

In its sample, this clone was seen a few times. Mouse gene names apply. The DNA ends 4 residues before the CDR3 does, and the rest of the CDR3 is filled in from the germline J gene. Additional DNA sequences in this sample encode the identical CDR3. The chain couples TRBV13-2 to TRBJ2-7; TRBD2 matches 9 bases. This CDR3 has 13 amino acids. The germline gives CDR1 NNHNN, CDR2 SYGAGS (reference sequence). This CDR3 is CASGDAGGDEQYF. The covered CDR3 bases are TGTGCCAGCGGTGATGCTGGGGGGGAT.